Sequencing of this T cell receptor beta chain was carried out in a study of siplizumab effects on memory and regulatory T cells. General observations from the study: Greater diversity than memory cells seemed evident in naive T cells, which also appeared to be major alloresponse contributors. Alloreactive sequences traceable to unstimulated CD4+ memory cells declined significantly under siplizumab. Naive or memory phenotype was unassignable for roughly 75-95% of proliferating CD4+ or CD8+ clones. On average, around 70% of mappable alloreactive CD4+ clones were Treg-derived under siplizumab, against less than 35% in controls.

Note on this clone: The antigen is unknown.

Clones were sequenced by immunoSEQ multiplex PCR, and TCRdb holds only the in-frame ones, with some missing. The top ten hold roughly 0.4% of the sample, which has about 62,000 clones, around 80% seen once. V shed 1 base and J shed 3 bases, with 12 bases lying between them. Per germline, CDR1 SEHNR and CDR2 FQNEAQ (reference sequence). The CDR3 has 15 residues. This TCR came from a human donor in good health. Sequencing was performed on memory CD4+ T cells sorted from blood. The V call is TRBV7-9, the J call TRBJ1-2; no clear D gene. CDR3 region: CASSLDGRSYYGYTF. DNA for the CDR3: TGTGCCAGCAGCTTAGATGGCAGGTCCTACTATGGCTACACCTTC.